This T cell receptor (beta chain) derives from a study of T cell responses to AZD1222 COVID-19 vaccine. Whole-study results and caveats: Repertoire sampling happened only post peak T cell response. Donors were chiefly white British, with a greater number of females, and clonal diversity was perhaps underestimated. CD4 TCRs associated with vaccination spanned spike, dominating at 160-218 and 743-854.

The assay was immunoSEQ multiplex PCR, and TCRdb's table has in-frame clones only and misses some. The table shows roughly 180,000 clones, with around 90% occurring only once. The CDR3 consists of 12 residues. V lost 5 bases, J lost 8 bases, and 12 bases lay in between. This clone was found once. The antigen remains unidentified. The chain couples TRBV12-3 or TRBV12-4 to TRBJ1-2; D not certain. The material was peripheral blood, obtained 28 days after the second AZD1222 dose. The sequence derives from an adult who received the AZD1222 COVID-19 vaccine. The CDR3 DNA reads as TGTGCCAGCAGTGAGAGCGCGGAGGGCTACACCTTC. Encoded protein: CASSESAEGYTF.